Below, one T cell receptor (beta chain) is given with its context. Antigen unknown. The sample comes from a study of shared clonotypes between healthy human individuals. The V gene lost 1 base and the J gene lost 0 bases, with 7 bases spanning the gap. There are 15 residues in the CDR3. The germline CDR1 and CDR2 sequences are SGHAT and FQDESV (reference sequence). Assay used: immunoSEQ multiplex PCR; TCRdb lists only in-frame clones, some missing. The sample has about 1 million clones; around 78% are singletons. General study results and limits: Sharing across four donors was highest in naive CD4 (approximately 5%) and lowest in memory CD8 (0.4%).

This receptor was identified in a man younger than 35 in good health. Some clones in this sample may be carry-over from other donors' samples. Specimen: memory CD4+ T cells from PBMCs. Subset here: CD45RA-negative fraction. This chain uses TRBV11-1 with TRBJ1-3, with D unclear. The DNA for the CDR3 is TGTGCCAGCAGCTTAGAACACCTCTCTGGAAACACCATATATTTT. Translated: CASSLEHLSGNTIYF. Full variable domain (outside the CDR3, taken from reference TRBV11-1 and TRBJ1-3): EAEVAQSPRYKITEKSQAVAFWCDPISGHATLYWYRQILGQGPELLVQFQDESVVDDSQLPKDRFSAERLKGVDSTLKIQPAELGDSAMYLCASSLEHLSGNTIYFGEGSWLTVV.